This TCR beta chain was recovered during a study of human T cells and chemical hapten exposure. The sample holds many counts of this clonotype. Time point defined: patch test 3, about 24 weeks after DPC sensitization. Treatment meaning: therapeutic diphenylcyclopropenone sensitization with weekly scalp DPC. Total RNA was extracted from unfractionated whole blood. As handled by the study authors: A typical sample had approximately 93,000 TCRs, with about 23,224 to 700,000 overall. TCRdb ran MiXCR on the RACE reads and lists one entry per CDR3 protein. The authors' filters were not applied to this entry. The sample consists of about 200,000 distinct CDR3 sequences, about 22% of them appearing once. The receptor was isolated from a woman in her thirties or forties with alopecia areata. Some clones in this sample may be carry-over from other donors' samples. The sample in question was whole blood, obtained in connection with sensitization to the hapten diphenylcyclopropenone (DPC).

The CDR3 bases are TGTGCCAGCAGTTCCGACAGCCCCTATGGCTACACCTTC. The encoded protein is CASSSDSPYGYTF. The J gene is TRBJ1-2, the V gene TRBV6-2 or TRBV6-3; possibly TRBD1 for D (5 bases). There are 13 residues in the CDR3. V was pared by 4 bases and J by 4 bases, with 10 bases between. The germline V gene encodes CDR1 MNHEY and CDR2 SVGEGT.